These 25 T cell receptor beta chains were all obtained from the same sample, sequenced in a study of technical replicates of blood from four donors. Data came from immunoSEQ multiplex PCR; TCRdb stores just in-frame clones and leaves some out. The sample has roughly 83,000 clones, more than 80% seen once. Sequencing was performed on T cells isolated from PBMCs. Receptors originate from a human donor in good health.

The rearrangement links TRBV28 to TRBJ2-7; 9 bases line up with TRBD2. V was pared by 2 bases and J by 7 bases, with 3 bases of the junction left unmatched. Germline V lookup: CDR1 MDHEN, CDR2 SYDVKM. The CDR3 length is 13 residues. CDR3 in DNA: TGTGCCAGCAGTTTAGCGGGAGGGCGGGAGCAGTACTTC. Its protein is CASSLAGGREQYF.

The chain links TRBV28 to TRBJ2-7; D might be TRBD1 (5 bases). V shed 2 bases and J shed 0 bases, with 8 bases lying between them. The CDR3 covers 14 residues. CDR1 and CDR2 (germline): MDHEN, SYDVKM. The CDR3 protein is CASSLTGYSYEQYF. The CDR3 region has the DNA TGTGCCAGCAGTTTAACAGGATACTCCTACGAGCAGTACTTC. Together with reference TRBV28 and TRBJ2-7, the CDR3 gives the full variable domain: DVKVTQSSRYLVKRTGEKVFLECVQDMDHENMFWYRQDPGLGLRLIYFSYDVKMKEKGDIPEGYSVSREKKERFSLILESASTNQTSMYLCASSLTGYSYEQYFGPGTRLTVT.

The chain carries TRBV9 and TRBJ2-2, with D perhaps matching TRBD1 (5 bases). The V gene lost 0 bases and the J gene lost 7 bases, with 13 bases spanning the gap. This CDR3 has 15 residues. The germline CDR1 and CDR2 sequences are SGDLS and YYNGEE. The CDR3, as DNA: TGTGCCAGCAGCGTAGTTCCGACAGTTATCGGGGAGCTGTTTTTT. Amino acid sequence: CASSVVPTVIGELFF.

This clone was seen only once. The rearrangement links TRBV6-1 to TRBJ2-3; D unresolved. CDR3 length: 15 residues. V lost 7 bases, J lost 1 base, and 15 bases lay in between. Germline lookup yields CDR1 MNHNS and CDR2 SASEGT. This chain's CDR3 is CASNLPRSGTDTQYF. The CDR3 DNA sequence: TGTGCCAGCAACCTCCCTCGGAGTGGCACAGATACGCAGTATTTT.

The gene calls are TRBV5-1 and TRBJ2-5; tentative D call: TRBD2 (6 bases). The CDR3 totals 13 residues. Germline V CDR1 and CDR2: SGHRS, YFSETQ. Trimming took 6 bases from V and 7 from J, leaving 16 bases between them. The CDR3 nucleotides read TGCGCCAGCACCCGAGGAGGGGAAACGACCCAGTACTTC. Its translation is CASTRGGETTQYF.

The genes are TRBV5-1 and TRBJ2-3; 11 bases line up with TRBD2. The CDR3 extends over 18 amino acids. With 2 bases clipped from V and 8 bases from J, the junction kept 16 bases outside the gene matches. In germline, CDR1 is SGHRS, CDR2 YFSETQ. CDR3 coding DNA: TGCGCCAGCAGCTTTGCCCTTGAAAGTAGCGGGAGGGCCTCTACGCAGTATTTT. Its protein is CASSFALESSGRASTQYF.

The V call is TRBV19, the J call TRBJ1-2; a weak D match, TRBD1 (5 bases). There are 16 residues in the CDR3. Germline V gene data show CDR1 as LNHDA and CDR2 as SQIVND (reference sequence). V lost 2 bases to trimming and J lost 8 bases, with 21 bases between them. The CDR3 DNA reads TGTGCCAGTAGTATATTGGGCCCCGGCAGGGAGGGAGGCTACACCTTC. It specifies CASSILGPGREGGYTF.

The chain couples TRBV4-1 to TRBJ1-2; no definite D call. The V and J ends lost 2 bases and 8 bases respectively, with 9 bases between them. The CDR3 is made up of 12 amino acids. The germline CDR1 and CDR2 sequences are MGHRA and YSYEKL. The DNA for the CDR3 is TGCGCCAGCAGCCAATACTATGAGGGCTACACCTTC. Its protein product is CASSQYYEGYTF.

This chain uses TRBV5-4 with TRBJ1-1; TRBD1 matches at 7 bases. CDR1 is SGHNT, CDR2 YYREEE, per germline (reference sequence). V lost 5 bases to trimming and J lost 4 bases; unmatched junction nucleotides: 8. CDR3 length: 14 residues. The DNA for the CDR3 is TGTGCCAGCAGTAAAGGGGGCTCGGGCACTGAAGCTTTCTTT. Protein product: CASSKGGSGTEAFF.

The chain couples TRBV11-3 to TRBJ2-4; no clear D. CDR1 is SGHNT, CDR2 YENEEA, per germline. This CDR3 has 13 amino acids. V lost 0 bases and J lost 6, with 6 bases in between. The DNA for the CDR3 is TGTGCCAGCAGCTTAGAGTTCGGAAACATTCAGTACTTC. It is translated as CASSLEFGNIQYF.

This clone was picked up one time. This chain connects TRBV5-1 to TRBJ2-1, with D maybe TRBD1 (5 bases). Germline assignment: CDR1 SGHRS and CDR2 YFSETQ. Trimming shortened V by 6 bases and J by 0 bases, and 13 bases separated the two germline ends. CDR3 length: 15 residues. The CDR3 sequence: CASTLGVSSYNEQFF. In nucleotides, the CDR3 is TGCGCCAGCACCCTAGGGGTCTCCTCCTACAATGAGCAGTTCTTC.

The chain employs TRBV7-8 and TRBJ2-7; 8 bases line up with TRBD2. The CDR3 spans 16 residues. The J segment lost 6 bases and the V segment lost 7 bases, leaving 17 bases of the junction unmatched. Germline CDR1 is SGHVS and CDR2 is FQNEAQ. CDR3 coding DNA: TGTGCCAGCACCCTAAAAAGGACTAGCCGCCTTGGCGAGCAGTACTTC. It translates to CASTLKRTSRLGEQYF.

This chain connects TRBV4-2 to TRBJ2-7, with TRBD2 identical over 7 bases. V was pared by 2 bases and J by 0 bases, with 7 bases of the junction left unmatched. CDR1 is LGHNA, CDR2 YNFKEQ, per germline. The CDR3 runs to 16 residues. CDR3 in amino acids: CASSQPLAFSSYEQYF. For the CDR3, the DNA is TGTGCCAGCAGCCAACCACTAGCGTTCAGCTCCTACGAGCAGTACTTC.

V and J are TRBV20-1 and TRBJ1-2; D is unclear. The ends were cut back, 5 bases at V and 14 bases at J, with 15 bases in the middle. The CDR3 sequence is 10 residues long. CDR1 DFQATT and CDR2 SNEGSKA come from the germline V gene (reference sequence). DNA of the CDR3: TGCAGTGCTCGGGAAGGGAAGGGAACCTTC. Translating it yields CSAREGKGTF.

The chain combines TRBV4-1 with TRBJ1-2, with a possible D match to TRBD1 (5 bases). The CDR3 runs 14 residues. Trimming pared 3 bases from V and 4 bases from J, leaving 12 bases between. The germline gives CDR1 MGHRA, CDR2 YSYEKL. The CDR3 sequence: CASSQGGNRYGYTF. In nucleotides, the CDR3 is TGCGCCAGCAGCCAGGGGGGAAACCGCTATGGCTACACCTTC.

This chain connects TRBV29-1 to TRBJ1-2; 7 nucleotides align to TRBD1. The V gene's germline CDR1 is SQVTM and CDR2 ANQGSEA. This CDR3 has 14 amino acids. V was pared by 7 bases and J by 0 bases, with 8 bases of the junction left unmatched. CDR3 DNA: TGCAGCGCCGTGGGACAGCTTACTAACTATGGCTACACCTTC. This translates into CSAVGQLTNYGYTF.

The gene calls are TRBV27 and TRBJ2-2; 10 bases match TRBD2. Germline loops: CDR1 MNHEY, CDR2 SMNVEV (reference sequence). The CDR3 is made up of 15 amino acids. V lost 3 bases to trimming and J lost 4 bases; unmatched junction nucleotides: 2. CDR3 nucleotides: TGTGCCAGCAGTTTCAGCGGGAGGGGCACCGGGGAGCTGTTTTTT. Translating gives CASSFSGRGTGELFF.

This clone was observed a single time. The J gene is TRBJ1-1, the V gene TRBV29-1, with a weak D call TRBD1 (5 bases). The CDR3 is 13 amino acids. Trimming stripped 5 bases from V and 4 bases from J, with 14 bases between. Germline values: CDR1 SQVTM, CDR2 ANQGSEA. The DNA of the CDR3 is TGCAGCGTTAAATGGGGGGAGGGCACTGAAGCTTTCTTT. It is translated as CSVKWGEGTEAFF.

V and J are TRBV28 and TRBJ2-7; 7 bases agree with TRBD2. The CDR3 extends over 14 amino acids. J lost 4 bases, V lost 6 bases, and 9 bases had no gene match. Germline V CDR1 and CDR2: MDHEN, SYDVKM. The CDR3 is CASSWAAGVYEQYF. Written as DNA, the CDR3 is TGTGCCAGCAGCTGGGCCGCGGGAGTGTACGAGCAGTACTTC.

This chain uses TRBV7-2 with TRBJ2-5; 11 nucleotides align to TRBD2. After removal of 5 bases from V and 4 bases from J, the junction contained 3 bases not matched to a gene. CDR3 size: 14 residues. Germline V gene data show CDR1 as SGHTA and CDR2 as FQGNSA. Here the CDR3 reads CASSHLAGGETQYF. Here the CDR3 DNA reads TGTGCCAGCAGCCACCTAGCGGGAGGAGAGACCCAGTACTTC.

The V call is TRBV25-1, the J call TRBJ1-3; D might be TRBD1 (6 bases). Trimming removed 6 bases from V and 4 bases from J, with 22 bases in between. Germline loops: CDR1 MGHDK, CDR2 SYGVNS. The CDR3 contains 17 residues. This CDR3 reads CASSDRGRGQTGNTIYF. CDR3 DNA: TGTGCCAGCAGCGACCGTGGGAGAGGACAGACGGGAAACACCATATATTTT.

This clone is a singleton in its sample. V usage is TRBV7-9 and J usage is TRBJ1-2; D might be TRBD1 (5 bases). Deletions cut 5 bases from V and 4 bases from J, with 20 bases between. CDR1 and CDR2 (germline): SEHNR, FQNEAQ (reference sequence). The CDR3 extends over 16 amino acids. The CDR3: CASSLADRQPIYGYTF. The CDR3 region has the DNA TGTGCCAGCAGCCTGGCGGATCGACAGCCCATCTATGGCTACACCTTC.

The CDR3 here is CASSENRGRGGYTF. The CDR3 nucleotides read TGTGCCAGCAGTGAAAACAGGGGACGGGGCGGCTACACCTTC. The chain is built from TRBV6-1 and TRBJ1-2, with 7 bases that match TRBD1. The trim removed 2 bases at V and 8 bases at J, leaving 8 bases unmatched. The germline CDR1 and CDR2 sequences are MNHNS and SASEGT. This CDR3 region has 14 residues.

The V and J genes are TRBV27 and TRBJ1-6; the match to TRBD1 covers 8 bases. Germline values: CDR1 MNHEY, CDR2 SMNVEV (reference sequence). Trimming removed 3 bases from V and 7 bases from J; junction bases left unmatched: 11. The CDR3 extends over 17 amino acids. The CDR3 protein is CASSLDRAPPFNSPLHF. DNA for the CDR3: TGTGCCAGCAGTTTGGACAGGGCGCCCCCTTTCAATTCACCCCTCCACTTT.

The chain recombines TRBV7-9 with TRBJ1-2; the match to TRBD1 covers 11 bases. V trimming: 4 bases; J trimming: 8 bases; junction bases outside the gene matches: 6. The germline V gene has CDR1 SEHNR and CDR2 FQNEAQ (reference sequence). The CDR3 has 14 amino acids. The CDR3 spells CASSSYRDRGGYTF. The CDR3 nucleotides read TGTGCCAGCAGCTCCTACCGGGACAGGGGGGGCTACACCTTC.